The sequence of this T cell receptor (beta chain) was determined in a study of T cells after posttransplantation cyclophosphamide. Study results and caveats: Skin or GI-infiltrating T cells shared few TRB sequences with blood. Donor CD8+ memory clones often dominated recipient blood repertoires at later times. After PTCy, TRB diversity resembled that of CNI/methotrexate controls.

Germline values: CDR1 MNHEY, CDR2 SVGAGI. This CDR3 spans 16 amino acids. V was clipped by 2 bases and J by 2 bases; unmatched bases: 3. This clone was observed a few times. The antigen remains unidentified. The protocol was immunoSEQ multiplex PCR, while the TCRdb copy is restricted to in-frame clones and leaves out a portion. The sample has approximately 26,000 clones; 86% are singletons. The chain couples TRBV6-5 to TRBJ2-5, with 12 nucleotides matching TRBD2. The origin of this receptor is a man aged 50 to 60. Sequencing used PBMCs. The CDR3 sequence is CASSYNLAGGQETQYF. Here the CDR3 DNA reads TGTGCCAGCAGTTACAATCTAGCGGGAGGGCAAGAGACCCAGTACTTC.